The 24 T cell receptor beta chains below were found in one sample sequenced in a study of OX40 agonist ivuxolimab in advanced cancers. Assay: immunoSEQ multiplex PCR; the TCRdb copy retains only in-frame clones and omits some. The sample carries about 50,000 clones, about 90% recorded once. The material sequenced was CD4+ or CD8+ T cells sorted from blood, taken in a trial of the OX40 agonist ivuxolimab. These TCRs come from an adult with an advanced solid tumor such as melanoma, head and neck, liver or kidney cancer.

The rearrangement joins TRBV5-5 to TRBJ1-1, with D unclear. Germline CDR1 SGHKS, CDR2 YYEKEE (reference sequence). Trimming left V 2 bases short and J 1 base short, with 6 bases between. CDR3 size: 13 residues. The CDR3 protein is CASSFGGNTEAFF. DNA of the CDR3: TGTGCCAGCAGCTTTGGCGGGAACACTGAAGCTTTCTTT.

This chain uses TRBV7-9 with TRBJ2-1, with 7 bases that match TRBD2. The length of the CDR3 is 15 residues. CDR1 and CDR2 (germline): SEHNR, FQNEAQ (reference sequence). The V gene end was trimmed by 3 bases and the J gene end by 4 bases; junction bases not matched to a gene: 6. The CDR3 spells CASSFQAGKYNEQFF. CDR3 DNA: TGTGCCAGCAGCTTTCAAGCGGGGAAATACAATGAGCAGTTCTTC.

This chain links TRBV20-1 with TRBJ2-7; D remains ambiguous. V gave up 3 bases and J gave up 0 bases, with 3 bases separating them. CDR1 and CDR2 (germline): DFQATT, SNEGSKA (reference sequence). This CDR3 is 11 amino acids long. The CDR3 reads CSARSSYEQYF. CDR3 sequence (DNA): TGCAGTGCTAGGTCCTCCTACGAGCAGTACTTC.

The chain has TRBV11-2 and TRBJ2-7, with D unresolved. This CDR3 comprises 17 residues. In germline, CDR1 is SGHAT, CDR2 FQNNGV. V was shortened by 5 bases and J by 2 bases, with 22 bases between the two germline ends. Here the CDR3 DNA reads TGTGCCAGCAGCCCTCTTAAAGGTGGGCGGAAACCCTACGAGCAGTACTTC. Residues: CASSPLKGGRKPYEQYF.

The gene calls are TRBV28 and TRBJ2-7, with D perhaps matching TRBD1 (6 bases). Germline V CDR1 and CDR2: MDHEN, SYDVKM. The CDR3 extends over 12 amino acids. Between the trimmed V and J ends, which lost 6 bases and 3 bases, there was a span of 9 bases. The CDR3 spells CASSQGNYEQYF. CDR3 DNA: TGTGCCAGCAGCCAGGGGAACTACGAGCAGTACTTC.

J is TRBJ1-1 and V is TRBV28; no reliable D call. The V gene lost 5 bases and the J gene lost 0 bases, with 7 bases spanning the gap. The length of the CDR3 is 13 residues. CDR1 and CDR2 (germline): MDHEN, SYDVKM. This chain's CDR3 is CASSVTVNTEAFF. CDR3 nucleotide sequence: TGTGCCAGCAGTGTCACAGTGAACACTGAAGCTTTCTTT. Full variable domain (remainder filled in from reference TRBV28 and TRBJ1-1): DVKVTQSSRYLVKRTGEKVFLECVQDMDHENMFWYRQDPGLGLRLIYFSYDVKMKEKGDIPEGYSVSREKKERFSLILESASTNQTSMYLCASSVTVNTEAFFGQGTRLTVV.

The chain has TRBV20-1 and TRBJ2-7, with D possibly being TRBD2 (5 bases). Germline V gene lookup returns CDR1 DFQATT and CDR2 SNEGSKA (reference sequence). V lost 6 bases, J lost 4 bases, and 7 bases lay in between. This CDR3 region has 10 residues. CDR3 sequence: CSAGDYEQYF. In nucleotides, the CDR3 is TGCAGTGCCGGGGATTACGAGCAGTACTTC.

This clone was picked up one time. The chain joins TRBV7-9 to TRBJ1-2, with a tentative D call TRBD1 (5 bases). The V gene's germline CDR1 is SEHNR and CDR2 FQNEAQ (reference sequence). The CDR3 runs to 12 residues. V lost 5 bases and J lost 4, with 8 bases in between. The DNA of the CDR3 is TGTGCCAGCAGCCCTGGGACCTATGGCTACACCTTC. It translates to CASSPGTYGYTF. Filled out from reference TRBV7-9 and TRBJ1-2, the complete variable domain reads DTGVSQNPRHKITKRGQNVTFRCDPISEHNRLYWYRQTLGQGPEFLTYFQNEAQLEKSRLLSDRFSAERPKGSFSTLEIQRTEQGDSAMYLCASSPGTYGYTFGSGTRLTVV.

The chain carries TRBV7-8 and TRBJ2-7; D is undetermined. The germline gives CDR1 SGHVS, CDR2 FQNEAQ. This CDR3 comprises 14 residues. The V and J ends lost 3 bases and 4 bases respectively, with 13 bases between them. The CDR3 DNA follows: TGTGCCAGCAGCTTGGCGGAAGTCCAGTACGAGCAGTACTTC. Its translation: CASSLAEVQYEQYF. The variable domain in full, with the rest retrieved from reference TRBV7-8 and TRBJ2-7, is GAGVSQSPRYKVAKRGQDVALRCDPISGHVSLFWYQQALGQGPEFLTYFQNEAQLDKSGLPSDRFFAERPEGSVSTLKIQRTQQEDSAVYLCASSLAEVQYEQYFGPGTRLTVT.

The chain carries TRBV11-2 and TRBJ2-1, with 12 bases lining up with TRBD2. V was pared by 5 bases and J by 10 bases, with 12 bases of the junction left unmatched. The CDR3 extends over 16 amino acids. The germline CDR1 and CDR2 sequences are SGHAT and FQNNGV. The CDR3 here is CASSLLLAGGRGEQFF. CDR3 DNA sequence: TGTGCCAGCAGCCTCCTACTAGCGGGAGGCCGTGGGGAGCAGTTCTTC.

CDR3 sequence (DNA): TGCGCCAGCAGCGAGGGGGCAAATGAGCAGTTCTTC. Amino acids: CASSEGANEQFF. V gene TRBV5-1 combines with J gene TRBJ2-1, with 7 bases lining up with TRBD1. In germline, CDR1 is SGHRS, CDR2 YFSETQ. The CDR3 loop spans 12 amino acids. V shed 4 bases and J 7 bases; nucleotides not matched to a gene: 2.

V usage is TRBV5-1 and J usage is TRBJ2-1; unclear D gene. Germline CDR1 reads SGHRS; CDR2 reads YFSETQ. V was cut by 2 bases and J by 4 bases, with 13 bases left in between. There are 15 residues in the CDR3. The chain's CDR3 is CASSLQSSPYNEQFF. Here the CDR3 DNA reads TGCGCCAGCAGCTTACAGTCTTCGCCGTACAATGAGCAGTTCTTC.

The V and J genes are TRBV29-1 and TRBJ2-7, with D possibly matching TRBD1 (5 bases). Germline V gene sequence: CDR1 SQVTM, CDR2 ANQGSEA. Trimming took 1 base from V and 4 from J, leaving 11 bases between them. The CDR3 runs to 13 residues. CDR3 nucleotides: TGCAGCGTTGAAGGCCAGGGTGTTTACGAGCAGTACTTC. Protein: CSVEGQGVYEQYF.

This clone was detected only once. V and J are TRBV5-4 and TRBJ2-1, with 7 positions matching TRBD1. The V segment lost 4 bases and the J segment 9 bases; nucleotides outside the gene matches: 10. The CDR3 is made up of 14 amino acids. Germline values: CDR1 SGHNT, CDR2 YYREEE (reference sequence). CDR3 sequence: CASSGKQGNVEQFF. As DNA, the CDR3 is TGTGCCAGCAGCGGAAAACAGGGGAATGTTGAGCAGTTCTTC.

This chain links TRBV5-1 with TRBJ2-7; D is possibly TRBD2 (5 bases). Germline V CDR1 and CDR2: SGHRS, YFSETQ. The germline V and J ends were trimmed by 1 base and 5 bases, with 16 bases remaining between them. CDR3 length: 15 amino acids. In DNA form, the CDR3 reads TGCGCCAGCAGCTTGTCCCTCCTTGGGAGCGACGAGCAGTACTTC. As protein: CASSLSLLGSDEQYF.

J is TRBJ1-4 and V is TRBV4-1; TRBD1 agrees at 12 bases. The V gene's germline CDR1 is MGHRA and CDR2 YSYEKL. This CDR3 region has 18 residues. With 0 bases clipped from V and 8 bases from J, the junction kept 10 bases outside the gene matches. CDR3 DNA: TGCGCCAGCAGCCAAGATGGGGGACAGGGGGCGCGTTTGGAAAAACTGTTTTTT. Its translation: CASSQDGGQGARLEKLFF.

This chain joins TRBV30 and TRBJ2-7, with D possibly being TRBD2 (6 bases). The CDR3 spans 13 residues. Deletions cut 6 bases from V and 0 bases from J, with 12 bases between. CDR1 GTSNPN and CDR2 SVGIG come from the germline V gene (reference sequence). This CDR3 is CACRDLRSYEQYF. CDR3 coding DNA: TGTGCCTGCCGGGACTTGCGCTCCTACGAGCAGTACTTC.

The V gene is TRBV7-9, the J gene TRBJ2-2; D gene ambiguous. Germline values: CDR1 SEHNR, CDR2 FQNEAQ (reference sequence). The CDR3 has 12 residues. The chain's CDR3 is CLELPNTGELFF. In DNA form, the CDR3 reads TGTCTTGAGCTACCGAACACCGGGGAGCTGTTTTTT.

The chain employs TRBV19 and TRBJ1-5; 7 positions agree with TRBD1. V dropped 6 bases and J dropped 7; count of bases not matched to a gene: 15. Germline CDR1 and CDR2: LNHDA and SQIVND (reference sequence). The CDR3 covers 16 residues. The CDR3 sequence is CASRKATGNGLQPQHF. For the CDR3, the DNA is TGTGCCAGTAGGAAGGCGACAGGGAATGGTTTACAGCCCCAGCATTTT.

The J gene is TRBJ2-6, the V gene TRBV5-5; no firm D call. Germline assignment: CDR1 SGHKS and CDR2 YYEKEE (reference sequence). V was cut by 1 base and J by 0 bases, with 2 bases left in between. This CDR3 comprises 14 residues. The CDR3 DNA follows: TGTGCCAGCAGCTTGTCCTCTGGGGCCAACGTCCTGACTTTC. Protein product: CASSLSSGANVLTF.

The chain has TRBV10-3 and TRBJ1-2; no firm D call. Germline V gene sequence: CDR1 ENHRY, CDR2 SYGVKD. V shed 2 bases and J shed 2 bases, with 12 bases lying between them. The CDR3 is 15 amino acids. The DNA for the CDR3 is TGTGCCATCAGTGAGCAAGGTCGGACGAACTATGGCTACACCTTC. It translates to CAISEQGRTNYGYTF.

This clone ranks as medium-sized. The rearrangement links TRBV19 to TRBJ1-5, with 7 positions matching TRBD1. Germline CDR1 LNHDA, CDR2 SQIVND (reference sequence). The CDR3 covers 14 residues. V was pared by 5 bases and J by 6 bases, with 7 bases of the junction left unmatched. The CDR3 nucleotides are TGTGCCAGTAGTCCGGTCAGGACAGGTCAGCCCCAGCATTTT. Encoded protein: CASSPVRTGQPQHF.

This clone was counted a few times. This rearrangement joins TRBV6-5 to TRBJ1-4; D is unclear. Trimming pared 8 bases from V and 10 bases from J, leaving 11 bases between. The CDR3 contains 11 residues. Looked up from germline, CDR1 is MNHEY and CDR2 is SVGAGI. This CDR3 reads CASGQLGKLFF. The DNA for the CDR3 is TGTGCCAGCGGGCAGTTAGGAAAACTGTTTTTT.

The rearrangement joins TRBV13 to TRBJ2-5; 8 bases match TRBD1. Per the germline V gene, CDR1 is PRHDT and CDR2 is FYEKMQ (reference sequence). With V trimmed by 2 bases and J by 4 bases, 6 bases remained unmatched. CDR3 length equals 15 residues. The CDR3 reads CASSLIRTGSETQYF. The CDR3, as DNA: TGTGCCAGCAGCTTAATACGGACAGGGTCAGAGACCCAGTACTTC.